The 32 T cell receptor beta chains in this list originate from one sample, sequenced in a study of blood T cells in healthy people across ages. With a J-beta primer mix and a sample-barcoded 5' primer, a second PCR ran about 6 to 11 cycles. Each CDR3 protein gets one entry after TCRdb re-called the 5' RACE reads with MiXCR. The table lists hundreds of thousands of distinct CDR3 sequences, approximately 30% of them singletons. Sequenced sample: blood. Source of these receptors: a woman aged 80 or older in good health.

This clonotype showed up just a few times. The V call is TRBV19, the J call TRBJ1-2; D uncertain. CDR3 size: 14 residues. The V gene's germline CDR1 is LNHDA and CDR2 SQIVND (reference sequence). V gave up 9 bases and J gave up 2 bases, with 16 bases separating them. The CDR3 DNA reads as TGTGCCAGCAGCCCCGGCGTCGAAAACTATGGCTACACCTTC. It yields the protein CASSPGVENYGYTF.

This clonotype occurred a few times. A much larger clone differs by one base, so this may be a read error. V is TRBV5-8 and J is TRBJ2-1, with TRBD2 identical over 8 bases. The germline V gene encodes CDR1 SGHTS and CDR2 YDEGEE. The length of the CDR3 is 16 residues. CDR3 in DNA: TGTGCCAACAGCACCTACCGACTAGCGAGTTACAATGAGCAGTTCTTC. As protein: CANSTYRLASYNEQFF.

On this clonotype itself: Its ends do not fully match the called genes, so a read error is possible. The chain joins TRBV11-3 to TRBJ1-4, with D unresolved. CDR1 is SGHNT, CDR2 YENEEA, per germline. This CDR3 is built from 14 residues. The CDR3 spells CVSSRGLRPEKLFF. CDR3 DNA: TGTGTCAGCAGCCGCGGACTTCGGCCTGAAAAACTGTTTTTT.

This clonotype was detected ten times or more. The rearrangement uses TRBV10-2 and TRBJ2-7; the match to TRBD2 covers 9 bases. V lost 10 bases to trimming and J lost 6 bases; unmatched junction nucleotides: 19. The CDR3 extends over 16 amino acids. Germline CDR1 and CDR2: WSHSY and SAAADI. CDR3: CATRGLAVGQRAEQYF. The CDR3 nucleotides read TGCGCCACCCGGGGACTAGCCGTGGGACAGCGGGCCGAGCAGTACTTC.

This clonotype was seen once. The chain couples TRBV28 to TRBJ1-3; D is undetermined. CDR1 is MDHEN, CDR2 SYDVKM, per germline. Between the trimmed V and J ends, which lost 1 base and 5 bases, there was a span of 15 bases. The CDR3 sequence is 16 residues long. CDR3 amino acids: CASSLYSRRVRNTIYF. Here the CDR3 DNA reads TGTGCCAGCAGTTTATATTCTCGTAGAGTAAGAAACACCATATATTTT.

This clonotype was seen only once. The chain combines TRBV7-3 with TRBJ1-2; D might be TRBD1 (5 bases). From germline, CDR1 is SGHTA and CDR2 FQGTGA. Trimming removed 5 bases from V and 2 bases from J, with 18 bases in between. This CDR3 spans 16 amino acids. The CDR3 DNA sequence: TGTGCCAGCAGCCAAACCCCTCTTAGACAGAACTATGGCTACACCTTC. As protein: CASSQTPLRQNYGYTF.

This clonotype appeared many times. V usage is TRBV5-6 and J usage is TRBJ1-2; no clear D gene. The CDR3 loop spans 14 amino acids. The V and J ends lost 4 bases and 2 bases respectively, with 12 bases between them. Germline assignment: CDR1 SGHDT and CDR2 YYEEEE. The CDR3 DNA reads as TGTGCCAGCAGCCGATTGGACGGGAACTATGGCTACACCTTC. Its protein product is CASSRLDGNYGYTF. Looking up the rest from reference TRBV5-6 and TRBJ1-2 gives the full variable domain: DAGVTQSPTHLIKTRGQQVTLRCSPKSGHDTVSWYQQALGQGPQFIFQYYEEEERQRGNFPDRFSGHQFPNYSSELNVNALLLGDSALYLCASSRLDGNYGYTFGSGTRLTVV.

This clonotype has only a few counts. The chain joins TRBV9 to TRBJ1-1; D gene ambiguous. Looked up from germline, CDR1 is SGDLS and CDR2 is YYNGEE. With 0 bases removed from V and 0 bases from J, the gap between germline ends came to 6 bases. The CDR3 contains 14 residues. The CDR3 region is CASSVDPLNTEAFF. The CDR3 DNA reads as TGTGCCAGCAGCGTAGATCCCTTGAACACTGAAGCTTTCTTT.

This clonotype was counted at least ten times. V and J are TRBV10-2 and TRBJ2-7, with TRBD1 matching 8 bases. CDR1 is WSHSY and CDR2 is SAAADI in the germline V gene. V lost 6 bases to trimming and J lost 1 base; unmatched junction nucleotides: 8. The CDR3 contains 15 residues. The CDR3 DNA reads as TGCGCCAGCAGCCATGGACAGGGTATTTCCTACGAGCAGTACTTC. Its protein is CASSHGQGISYEQYF.

In regard to this clonotype: An end of the junction differs from the germline gene, which may be a read error. This chain uses TRBV7-2 with TRBJ2-1; a possible D gene is TRBD2 (7 bases). CDR3 size: 16 residues. CDR1 and CDR2 (germline): SGHTA, FQGNSA. CDR3 protein: CASGFQGGASYNEQFF. CDR3 coding DNA: TGTGCCAGCGGCTTTCAAGGGGGGGCCTCCTACAATGAGCAGTTCTTC.

The chain recombines TRBV19 with TRBJ2-7, with D hard to call. The end of the DNA is better explained by TRBJ2-4, so the J call may be wrong. Per the germline V gene, CDR1 is LNHDA and CDR2 is SQIVND (reference sequence). CDR3 length: 13 amino acids. The DNA of the CDR3 is TGTGCCAGTAGTCTTAGGAGCCAAAACATTCAGTACTTC. Encoded protein: CASSLRSQNIQYF.

V usage is TRBV27 and J usage is TRBJ2-3, with TRBD2 as a possible D gene (5 bases). V gave up 0 bases and J gave up 5 bases, with 12 bases separating them. CDR3 length equals 15 residues. The germline gives CDR1 MNHEY, CDR2 SMNVEV (reference sequence). DNA for the CDR3: TGTGCCAGCAGTTTATCCGGTCTAGGAGGAGATACGCAGTATTTT. Translated, it gives CASSLSGLGGDTQYF.

This clonotype was detected a few times. The genes are TRBV28 and TRBJ1-2, with 10 bases aligning to TRBD1. CDR1 MDHEN and CDR2 SYDVKM come from the germline V gene. The CDR3 runs to 13 residues. The ends lost 5 bases at V and 13 bases at J; junction bases unmatched: 10. DNA for the CDR3: TGTGCCAGCAGTCCCCGGGACAGGGGAATGGGCACCTTC. It yields the protein CASSPRDRGMGTF.

As regards this clonotype: Since a much larger clone is just one base distant, this may be a read error. The chain employs TRBV2 and TRBJ2-7, with a weak D call TRBD1 (7 bases). V lost 11 bases, J lost 6 bases, and 20 bases lay in between. This CDR3 has 13 residues. Germline V CDR1 and CDR2: SNHLY, FYNNEI. The CDR3: CAAQGGGRGEQYF. CDR3 bases: TGTGCCGCCCAGGGGGGTGGCAGGGGCGAGCAGTACTTC.

This clonotype was seen ten or more times. This rearrangement joins TRBV10-3 to TRBJ2-3; a possible D gene is TRBD2 (6 bases). Germline V gene lookup returns CDR1 ENHRY and CDR2 SYGVKD. The CDR3 runs to 13 residues. V dropped 4 bases and J dropped 6 bases, with 11 bases sitting between them. The CDR3 reads CAISGGVYDTQYF. CDR3 nucleotides: TGTGCCATCAGTGGGGGGGTTTACGATACGCAGTATTTT.

This clonotype was observed a few times. The V gene is TRBV7-9, the J gene TRBJ2-1; D might be TRBD1 or TRBD2, each matching 5 bases. Trimming took off 4 bases at V and 0 bases at J, with 13 bases between the two ends. The V gene's germline CDR1 is SEHNR and CDR2 FQNEAQ (reference sequence). The CDR3 covers 16 residues. The CDR3 loop reads CASSSDVGRSYNEQFF. DNA for the CDR3: TGTGCCAGCAGCTCCGATGTGGGACGCTCCTACAATGAGCAGTTCTTC.

This clonotype was observed once. It may be a read error: a sequence one base away is much more abundant. J is TRBJ1-4 and V is TRBV20-1, with a possible D match to TRBD1 (5 bases). Germline CDR1 is DFQATT and CDR2 is SNEGSKA (reference sequence). V lost 0 bases and J 5 bases, leaving 13 bases between the germline ends. This CDR3 is built from 15 residues. Here the CDR3 reads CSARDNWGGNEKLFF. CDR3 nucleotides: TGCAGTGCTAGAGATAACTGGGGCGGGAATGAAAAACTGTTTTTT.

This clonotype was recorded a few times. The CDR3 nucleotides read TGTGCCAGCAGTCCCCGGGGACAGGGGGCTGTCACCGGGGAGCTGTTTTTT. Translation gives CASSPRGQGAVTGELFF. The V gene is TRBV6-1, the J gene TRBJ2-2, with 12 bases lining up with TRBD1. The V gene end was trimmed by 5 bases and the J gene end by 4 bases; junction bases not matched to a gene: 8. Germline-derived CDR1 and CDR2 are MNHNS and SASEGT. The CDR3 consists of 17 residues.

This clonotype was recorded once. V is TRBV7-2 and J is TRBJ2-3, with D unclear. CDR1 and CDR2 from the germline V gene are SGHTA and FQGNSA. The V and J ends lost 5 bases and 1 base respectively, with 10 bases between them. CDR3 size: 14 residues. The DNA of the CDR3 is TGTGCCAGCAGCCAAAATGTTGGCACAGATACGCAGTATTTT. Amino acids: CASSQNVGTDTQYF.

This clonotype appeared many times. This chain joins TRBV13 and TRBJ2-7; 9 bases are shared with TRBD1. The CDR3 consists of 14 residues. Germline CDR1 PRHDT, CDR2 FYEKMQ (reference sequence). The V segment lost 5 bases and the J segment 2 bases; nucleotides outside the gene matches: 4. The CDR3 protein is CASSPRQGAYEQYF. The DNA for the CDR3 is TGTGCCAGCAGCCCTCGACAGGGGGCCTACGAGCAGTACTTC.

This chain uses TRBV27 with TRBJ1-6; D call uncertain. The ends were cut back, 5 bases at V and 7 bases at J, with 6 bases in the middle. Germline assignment: CDR1 MNHEY and CDR2 SMNVEV (reference sequence). The CDR3 length is 12 residues. The CDR3 protein is CASSLMNSPLHF. Written as DNA, the CDR3 is TGTGCCAGCAGTCTCATGAATTCACCCCTCCACTTT.

This clonotype was detected a few times. This rearrangement joins TRBV20-1 to TRBJ2-5; 11 bases line up with TRBD2. CDR1 DFQATT and CDR2 SNEGSKA come from the germline V gene (reference sequence). The length of the CDR3 is 19 residues. The V gene end was trimmed by 4 bases and the J gene end by 0 bases; junction bases not matched to a gene: 16. The CDR3 nucleotides are TGCAGTGCTAATCGGGCTAGCGGGGGGACCCCGATGTACCAAGAGACCCAGTACTTC. This sequence encodes CSANRASGGTPMYQETQYF.

This clonotype was detected many times. The genes are TRBV5-1 and TRBJ2-5, with TRBD1 identical over 7 bases. The germline V gene encodes CDR1 SGHRS and CDR2 YFSETQ. This CDR3 region has 14 residues. V shed 0 bases and J 4 bases; nucleotides not matched to a gene: 3. The CDR3 sequence is CASSLGRQGETQYF. In nucleotides, the CDR3 is TGCGCCAGCAGCTTGGGTAGACAGGGAGAGACCCAGTACTTC.

This clonotype was recorded a few times. A much bigger clone sits one base away, suggesting this may be a read error. The chain recombines TRBV7-2 with TRBJ1-1; tentatively, D is TRBD1 (5 bases). The CDR3 has 15 amino acids. V dropped 1 base and J dropped 1 base, with 10 bases sitting between them. The V gene's germline CDR1 is SGHTA and CDR2 FQGNSA. For the CDR3, the DNA is TGTACCAGCAGCTTAGGGGGACCGGCGAACACTGAAGCTTTCTTT. This translates into CTSSLGGPANTEAFF.

Notes on this clonotype: A read error may be the cause here, since a much bigger clone is one base away. The V gene is TRBV3-1, the J gene TRBJ1-2; no definite D call. CDR3 length equals 13 residues. CDR1 is LGHDT, CDR2 YNNKEL, per germline (reference sequence). The CDR3 region has the DNA TGTGCCAGCAGCCAAGAAAGGGCCAATGGCCACACCTTC. It encodes CASSQERANGHTF. The full variable domain, its missing parts supplied by reference TRBV3-1 and TRBJ1-2, is DTAVSQTPKYLVTQMGNDKSIKCEQNLGHDTMYWYKQDSKKFLKIMFSYNNKELIINETVPNRFSPKSPDKAHLNLHINSLELGDSAVYFCASSQERANGHTFGSGTRLTVV.

The rearrangement uses TRBV20-1 and TRBJ2-1; D gene unclear. The J call is doubtful: the DNA matches TRBJ2-7 better. This CDR3 region has 10 residues. Germline CDR1 reads DFQATT; CDR2 reads SNEGSKA (reference sequence). The CDR3 nucleotides read TGCAGTGCTGCCTACAATGAGCAGTACTTC. This codes for CSAAYNEQYF.

DNA for the CDR3: TGTGCCAGCAGTTCCTACGTAACCTATGGCTACACCTTC. Protein: CASSSYVTYGYTF. The J gene is TRBJ1-2, the V gene TRBV28; D uncertain. In germline, CDR1 is MDHEN, CDR2 SYDVKM. V lost 4 bases and J 4 bases, leaving 10 bases between the germline ends. This CDR3 has 13 amino acids.

At least ten counts were recorded for this clonotype. The V call is TRBV6-2 or TRBV6-3, the J call TRBJ1-4; D gene uncertain. V lost 5 bases and J lost 7, with 14 bases in between. Germline assignment: CDR1 MNHEY and CDR2 SVGEGT. The CDR3 sequence is 14 residues long. The CDR3 spells CASSARMGSEKLFF. CDR3 DNA: TGTGCCAGCAGTGCCCGGATGGGAAGTGAAAAACTGTTTTTT.

This clonotype showed up just a few times. The chain has TRBV11-2 and TRBJ1-1; D uncertain. V was pared by 2 bases and J by 7 bases, with 5 bases between. In germline, CDR1 is SGHAT, CDR2 FQNNGV. CDR3 length: 11 residues. The CDR3 is CASSLIFEAFF. The CDR3 nucleotides are TGTGCCAGCAGCTTAATATTTGAAGCTTTCTTT.

To note about this clonotype: Being one base from a much bigger clone, this may be a read error. The rearrangement uses TRBV7-9 and TRBJ2-1; 7 nucleotides match TRBD1. The CDR3 is 15 residues long. Per the germline V gene, CDR1 is SEHNR and CDR2 is FQNEAQ (reference sequence). The CDR3 DNA sequence: TGTGTCAGCAGCCCGACAGGGCTTGGCTACAATGAGCAGTTCTTC. As protein: CVSSPTGLGYNEQFF.

As concerns this clonotype: A much more abundant neighbour one base away suggests this may be a read error. The V and J genes are TRBV5-1 and TRBJ2-7; 7 bases align to TRBD1. After removal of 4 bases from V and 5 bases from J, the junction contained 9 bases not matched to a gene. The V gene's germline CDR1 is SGHRS and CDR2 YFSETQ. There are 14 residues in the CDR3. CDR3 DNA: TGCGCCAGCAGCCGGGGACAGCAAGGGAACGAGCAGTACTTC. Translation gives CASSRGQQGNEQYF.

In its sample, this clonotype was seen a few times. V and J are TRBV19 and TRBJ1-1; D may be TRBD1 (5 bases). Germline CDR1 is LNHDA and CDR2 is SQIVND (reference sequence). This CDR3 has 15 amino acids. The V gene lost 5 bases and the J gene lost 12 bases, with 25 bases spanning the gap. The CDR3 DNA sequence: TGTGCCAGTAGTCAACTCCTGGGGACGCAGGTGTATCCTTTCTTT. Amino acids: CASSQLLGTQVYPFF.